The source of this T cell receptor beta chain is a study of blood T cells in healthy people across ages. Regarding the study as a whole: Per million T cells, TCR beta diversity dropped about linearly as age rose.

In regard to this clonotype: Antigen specificity is unknown.

PCR was performed a second time for roughly 7 to 12 cycles using a sample-barcoded 5' primer and a J-beta primer mix. Individual samples furnished no less than 2.5 million CDR3-containing paired-end reads apiece. TCRdb reprocessed the 5' RACE reads via MiXCR and lists one record per CDR3 protein. This table has fewer than 1,200,000 distinct CDR3 sequences, roughly 24% appearing once. The germline V gene has CDR1 LGHDT and CDR2 YNNKEL (reference sequence). The CDR3 runs to 13 residues. Trimming pared 0 bases from V and 6 bases from J, leaving 5 bases between. These records were also assigned to another study, of T cells of mothers and their children. From that study: A primer called M1S, used in the second PCR, added sample barcodes and 2-4 random nucleotides.

The clonotype was recovered from a girl aged 2 to 9 in good health. The V gene is TRBV3-1, the J gene TRBJ2-2; D is uncertain. The sample taken for sequencing was blood. The chain's CDR3 is CASSQDGAGELFF. CDR3 DNA sequence: TGTGCCAGCAGCCAAGATGGAGCCGGGGAGCTGTTTTTT.